The 14 T cell receptor beta chains listed next were all sequenced from one sample in a study of PD-1 blockade in classical Hodgkin lymphoma. Every patient experienced relapse after autologous stem cell transplantation, and brentuximab vedotin exposure varied. The table came from immunoSEQ multiplex PCR; TCRdb's copy has only in-frame clones and leaves some out. This table holds 15,000 to 16,000 clones, approximately 83% found once. Sequenced here: peripheral blood mononuclear cells (PBMCs), sampled before the second cycle of nivolumab. Receptors were obtained from a human donor with classical Hodgkin lymphoma.

The CDR3 sequence: CSAFSTDTQYF. Here the CDR3 DNA reads TGCAGTGCCTTTAGCACAGATACGCAGTATTTT. The chain joins TRBV20-1 to TRBJ2-3; D remains unclear. Germline CDR1 reads DFQATT; CDR2 reads SNEGSKA (reference sequence). CDR3 length equals 11 residues. The V and J ends lost 6 bases and 0 bases respectively, with 4 bases between them.

This clone was seen just once. V gene TRBV7-3 combines with J gene TRBJ2-2; the D gene is possibly TRBD1 (5 bases). The CDR3 totals 12 residues. The ends were cut back, 4 bases at V and 5 bases at J, with 5 bases in the middle. CDR1 is SGHTA and CDR2 is FQGTGA in the germline V gene. CDR3: CASSYRTGELFF. The CDR3 nucleotides read TGTGCCAGCAGCTACAGGACCGGGGAGCTGTTTTTT.

The CDR3 protein is CASSGGHGANVLTF. Written as DNA, the CDR3 is TGTGCCAGCAGCGGGGGCCACGGGGCCAACGTCCTGACTTTC. This rearrangement joins TRBV6-1 to TRBJ2-6; either TRBD1 or TRBD2 may supply D (6 bases each). CDR3 length: 14 residues. Germline V gives CDR1 MNHNS, CDR2 SASEGT. Trimming shortened V by 6 bases and J by 4 bases, and 10 bases separated the two germline ends.

This clone was counted a few times. Other nucleotide sequences from this sample produce the same CDR3. The gene calls are TRBV6-4 and TRBJ1-1, with 7 bases identical to TRBD1. This CDR3 is 14 amino acids long. V gave up 6 bases and J gave up 1 base; unmatched junction bases: 5. Germline V gives CDR1 MRHNA, CDR2 SNTAGT. The CDR3 bases are TGTGCCAGCAGGGTCGGACAGGAGAACACTGAAGCTTTCTTT. Encoded protein: CASRVGQENTEAFF.

The CDR3 DNA sequence: TGTGCCAGCAGCTACCCCGGGACTAGCGGGAGTCGACCCTACTTC. This translates into CASSYPGTSGSRPYF. The chain joins TRBV7-6 to TRBJ2-5; 14 positions agree with TRBD2. CDR3 length: 15 amino acids. Germline CDR1 SGHVS, CDR2 FNYEAQ. The V segment lost 4 bases and the J segment 14 bases; nucleotides outside the gene matches: 12.

V gene TRBV6-1 combines with J gene TRBJ1-1; a possible D gene is TRBD1 (5 bases). The germline CDR1 and CDR2 sequences are MNHNS and SASEGT. Between the trimmed V and J ends, which lost 5 bases and 1 base, there was a span of 14 bases. The CDR3 is 15 residues long. The CDR3 nucleotides read TGTGCCAGCAGTTGGGGGGAGACGGGGAACACTGAAGCTTTCTTT. It translates to CASSWGETGNTEAFF.

The V and J genes are TRBV2 and TRBJ2-7, with TRBD1 identical over 7 bases. The CDR3 spans 13 residues. The germline gives CDR1 SNHLY, CDR2 FYNNEI. After removal of 6 bases from V and 7 bases from J, the junction contained 9 bases not matched to a gene. The CDR3 sequence: CASRANRGGEQYF. Here the CDR3 DNA reads TGTGCCAGCAGGGCAAACAGGGGCGGGGAGCAGTACTTC.

J is TRBJ2-7 and V is TRBV28; D is possibly TRBD1 or TRBD2 (5 bases each). Trimming shortened V by 6 bases and J by 2 bases, and 14 bases separated the two germline ends. The V gene's germline CDR1 is MDHEN and CDR2 SYDVKM. The CDR3 totals 14 residues. The CDR3 DNA reads TGTGCCAGCAGCCGGGCAGGGAGTACCTACGAGCAGTACTTC. Amino acid sequence: CASSRAGSTYEQYF.

This rearrangement joins TRBV25-1 to TRBJ2-3; unclear D gene. Trimming took 6 bases from V and 1 from J, leaving 14 bases between them. The CDR3 sequence is 15 residues long. Germline lookup yields CDR1 MGHDK and CDR2 SYGVNS. The CDR3 here is CASRKSAWGTDTQYF. In DNA, the CDR3 is TGTGCCAGCAGAAAAAGCGCGTGGGGCACAGATACGCAGTATTTT.

The chain links TRBV5-1 to TRBJ2-7; the D gene could be TRBD1 or TRBD2 (6 bases each). The CDR3 runs 13 residues. V was shortened by 0 bases and J by 7 bases, with 11 bases between the two germline ends. The germline CDR1 and CDR2 sequences are SGHRS and YFSETQ. The CDR3, as DNA: TGCGCCAGCAGCTTGGGGGGGGCGAGTGAGCAGTACTTC. Its translation is CASSLGGASEQYF.

This rearrangement joins TRBV19 to TRBJ2-2; no firm D call. Germline CDR1 is LNHDA and CDR2 is SQIVND (reference sequence). Trimming removed 1 base at V and 1 base at J, with 10 bases between. This CDR3 has 16 residues. The CDR3: CASSIAVSWNTGELFF. Here the CDR3 DNA reads TGTGCCAGTAGTATAGCGGTCAGCTGGAACACCGGGGAGCTGTTTTTT.

This chain joins TRBV10-3 and TRBJ2-2; a weak D match, TRBD1 (6 bases). Germline V lookup: CDR1 ENHRY, CDR2 SYGVKD. This CDR3 has 15 residues. V lost 7 bases to trimming and J lost 5 bases, with 17 bases between them. The chain's CDR3 is CAIKSNRVWTGELFF. In nucleotides, the CDR3 is TGTGCCATCAAGTCTAACAGGGTTTGGACCGGGGAGCTGTTTTTT.

The chain couples TRBV6-1 to TRBJ2-4; D is perhaps TRBD1 (6 bases). Looked up from germline, CDR1 is MNHNS and CDR2 is SASEGT. The CDR3 is 13 amino acids. V was shortened by 6 bases and J by 10 bases, with 16 bases between the two germline ends. As DNA, the CDR3 is TGTGCCAGCAGAGGGTTAGGGACAATTATTCAGTACTTC. This codes for CASRGLGTIIQYF.

This rearrangement joins TRBV27 to TRBJ2-3; D is unresolved. V lost 2 bases, J lost 2 bases, and 14 bases lay in between. The CDR3 is 16 residues long. Germline CDR1 is MNHEY and CDR2 is SMNVEV (reference sequence). Written as DNA, the CDR3 is TGTGCCAGCAGTTTAAACTCTCCCTTAGACACAGATACGCAGTATTTT. Translated, it gives CASSLNSPLDTDTQYF.